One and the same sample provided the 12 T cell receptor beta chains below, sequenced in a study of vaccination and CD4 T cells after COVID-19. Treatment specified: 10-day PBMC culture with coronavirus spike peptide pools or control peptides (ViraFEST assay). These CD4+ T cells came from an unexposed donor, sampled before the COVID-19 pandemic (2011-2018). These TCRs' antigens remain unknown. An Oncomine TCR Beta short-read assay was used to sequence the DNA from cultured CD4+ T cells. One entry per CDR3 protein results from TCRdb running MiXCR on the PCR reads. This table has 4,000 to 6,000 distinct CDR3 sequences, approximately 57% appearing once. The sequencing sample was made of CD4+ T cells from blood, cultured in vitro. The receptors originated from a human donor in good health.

CDR3 in DNA: TGTGCCAGCAAGGAGGTCGGTCAGCCCCAGCATTTT. This sequence encodes CASKEVGQPQHF. The chain combines TRBV6-2 or TRBV6-3 with TRBJ1-5; D ambiguous. CDR1 MNHEY and CDR2 SVGEGT come from the germline V gene. Between the trimmed V and J ends, which lost 7 bases and 6 bases, there was a span of 10 bases. The CDR3 runs to 12 residues.

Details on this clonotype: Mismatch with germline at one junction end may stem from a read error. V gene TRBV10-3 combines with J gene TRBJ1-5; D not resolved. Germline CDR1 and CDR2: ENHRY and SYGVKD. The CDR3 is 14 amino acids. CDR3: CASSYSNSNQPQHF. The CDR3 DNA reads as TGTGCCAGCAGTTACTCTAACAGCAATCAGCCCCAGCATTTT.

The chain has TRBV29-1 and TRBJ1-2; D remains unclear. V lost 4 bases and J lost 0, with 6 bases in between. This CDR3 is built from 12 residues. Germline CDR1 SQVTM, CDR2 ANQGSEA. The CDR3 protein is CSVGAANYGYTF. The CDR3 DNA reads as TGCAGCGTTGGGGCAGCTAACTATGGCTACACCTTC.

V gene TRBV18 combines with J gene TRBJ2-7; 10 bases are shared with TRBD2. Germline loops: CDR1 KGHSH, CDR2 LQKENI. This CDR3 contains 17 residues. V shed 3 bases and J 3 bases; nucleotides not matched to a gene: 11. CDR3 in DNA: TGTGCCAGCTCACCTCGACCCGGGACTAGCGAGATCTACGAGCAGTACTTC. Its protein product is CASSPRPGTSEIYEQYF.

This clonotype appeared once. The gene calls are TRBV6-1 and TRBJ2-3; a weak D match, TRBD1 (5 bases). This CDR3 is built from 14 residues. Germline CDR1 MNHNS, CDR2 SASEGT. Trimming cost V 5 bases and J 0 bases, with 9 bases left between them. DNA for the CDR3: TGTGCCAGCAGTCCCAGGGCTAGCACAGATACGCAGTATTTT. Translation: CASSPRASTDTQYF.

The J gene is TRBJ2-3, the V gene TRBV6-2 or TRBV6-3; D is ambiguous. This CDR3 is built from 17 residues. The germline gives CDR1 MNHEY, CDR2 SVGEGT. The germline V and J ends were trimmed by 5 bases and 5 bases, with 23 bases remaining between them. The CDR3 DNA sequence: TGTGCCAGCAGTCCCCTTTTCATAACGGGCGCGGAAGATACGCAGTATTTT. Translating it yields CASSPLFITGAEDTQYF.

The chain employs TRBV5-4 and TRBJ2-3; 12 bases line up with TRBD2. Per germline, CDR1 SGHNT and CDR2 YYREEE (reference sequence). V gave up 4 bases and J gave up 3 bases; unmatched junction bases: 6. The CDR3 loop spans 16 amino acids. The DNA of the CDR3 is TGTGCCAGCAGCGACGGACTAGCGGGGAGGACAGATACGCAGTATTTT. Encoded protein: CASSDGLAGRTDTQYF.

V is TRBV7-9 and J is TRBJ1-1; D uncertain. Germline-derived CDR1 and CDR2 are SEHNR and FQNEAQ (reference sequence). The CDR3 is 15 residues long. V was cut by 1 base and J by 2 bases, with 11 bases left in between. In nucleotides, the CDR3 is TGTGCCAGCAGCTTAGGACAATATGGAAACACTGAAGCTTTCTTT. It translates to CASSLGQYGNTEAFF.

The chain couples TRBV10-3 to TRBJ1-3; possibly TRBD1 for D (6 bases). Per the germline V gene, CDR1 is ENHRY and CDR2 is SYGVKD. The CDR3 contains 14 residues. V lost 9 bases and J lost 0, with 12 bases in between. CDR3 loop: CAIRTVPSGNTIYF. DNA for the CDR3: TGTGCCATTCGGACAGTGCCCTCTGGAAACACCATATATTTT.

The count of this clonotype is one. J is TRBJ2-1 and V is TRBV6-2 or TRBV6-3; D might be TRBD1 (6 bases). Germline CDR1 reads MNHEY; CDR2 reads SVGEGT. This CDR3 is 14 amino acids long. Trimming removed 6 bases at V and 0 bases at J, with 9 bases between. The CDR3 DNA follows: TGTGCCAGCAGGGTGGGGGCCTCCTACAATGAGCAGTTCTTC. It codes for CASRVGASYNEQFF.

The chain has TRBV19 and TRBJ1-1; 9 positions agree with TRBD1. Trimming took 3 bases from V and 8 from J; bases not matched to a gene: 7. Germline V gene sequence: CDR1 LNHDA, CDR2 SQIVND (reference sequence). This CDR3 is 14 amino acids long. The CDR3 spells CASSIGDRATEAFF. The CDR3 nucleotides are TGTGCCAGTAGTATTGGGGACAGGGCTACCGAAGCTTTCTTT.

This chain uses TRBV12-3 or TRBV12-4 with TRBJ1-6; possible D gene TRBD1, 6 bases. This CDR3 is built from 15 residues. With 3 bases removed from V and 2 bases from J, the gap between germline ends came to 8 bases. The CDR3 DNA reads TGTGCCAGCAGTTTGGCAGGGGCCTATAATTCACCCCTCCACTTT. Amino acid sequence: CASSLAGAYNSPLHF.